The 19 T cell receptor beta chains presented below share a single source sample, sequenced in a study of CD8 T cells in ankylosing spondylitis. Study results and caveats: There was a TCR beta motif, made of several highly homologous variants, that appeared characteristic of ankylosing spondylitis blood.

These receptors have no identified antigens. One entry per CDR3 protein results from TCRdb running MiXCR on the 5' RACE reads. The sample consists of more than 300,000 distinct CDR3 sequences, less than 9.5% of them appearing once. The sequenced material came from blood, either unsorted or a sorted T cell fraction (not recorded which). The receptors were gathered from a male donor with ankylosing spondylitis.

The rearrangement joins TRBV18 to TRBJ2-7; the match to TRBD1 covers 7 bases. The CDR3 totals 13 residues. The V gene end was trimmed by 5 bases and the J gene end by 3 bases; junction bases not matched to a gene: 4. Germline V lookup: CDR1 KGHSH, CDR2 LQKENI. The CDR3 region is CASSTGQHYEQYF. CDR3 DNA: TGTGCCAGCTCAACGGGACAGCACTACGAGCAGTACTTC.

The V gene is TRBV20-1, the J gene TRBJ1-1; D perhaps matches TRBD1 (5 bases). The germline gives CDR1 DFQATT, CDR2 SNEGSKA (reference sequence). This CDR3 is built from 12 residues. Trimming stripped 5 bases from V and 6 bases from J, with 13 bases between. The CDR3 DNA sequence: TGCAGTGCTGGCAGGGTTTTCCCTGAAGCTTTCTTT. This sequence encodes CSAGRVFPEAFF.

This clonotype occurred a few times. The chain employs TRBV4-1 and TRBJ1-5; D ambiguous. V shed 2 bases and J shed 4 bases, with 18 bases lying between them. The CDR3 contains 17 residues. Germline V gives CDR1 MGHRA, CDR2 YSYEKL. Here the CDR3 reads CASSQSPPGYRNQPQHF. The DNA of the CDR3 is TGCGCCAGCAGCCAATCCCCCCCCGGGTATAGGAATCAGCCCCAGCATTTT.

The chain links TRBV7-9 to TRBJ2-3, with unresolved D. The V gene lost 4 bases and the J gene lost 2 bases, with 13 bases spanning the gap. Germline V CDR1 and CDR2: SEHNR, FQNEAQ (reference sequence). CDR3 length: 15 amino acids. The CDR3 nucleotides read TGTGCCAGCAGCTACTCCCCCGGCACCACAGATACGCAGTATTTT. Amino acid sequence: CASSYSPGTTDTQYF.

This clonotype was counted between two and nine times. The chain combines TRBV5-1 with TRBJ1-4, with TRBD1 as a possible D gene (6 bases). Per the germline V gene, CDR1 is SGHRS and CDR2 is YFSETQ. The CDR3 has 15 residues. The V and J ends lost 4 bases and 8 bases respectively, with 18 bases between them. This chain's CDR3 is CASSIQGPPDEKLFF. DNA of the CDR3: TGCGCCAGCAGCATCCAGGGGCCCCCCGACGAAAAACTGTTTTTT.

The chain recombines TRBV24-1 with TRBJ2-1; a possible D gene is TRBD2 (6 bases). V shed 4 bases and J shed 6 bases, with 9 bases lying between them. CDR3 length equals 13 residues. Germline V gives CDR1 KGHDR, CDR2 SFDVKD. In DNA, the CDR3 is TGTGCCACCAGTGACCGACTAGTCAATGAGCAGTTCTTC. Protein: CATSDRLVNEQFF.

There are a few counts of this clonotype. This chain's CDR3 is CSAQAPLPGYEQYF. CDR3 nucleotides: TGCAGTGCCCAAGCCCCACTCCCGGGGTACGAGCAGTACTTC. The chain recombines TRBV20-1 with TRBJ2-7; TRBD2 is a possible D gene (5 bases). The CDR3 runs 14 residues. Germline loops: CDR1 DFQATT, CDR2 SNEGSKA (reference sequence). The V end was cut by 6 bases, the J end by 4 bases, with 19 bases between.

In this sample, this clonotype turned up many times. The gene calls are TRBV5-6 and TRBJ2-5; D gene uncertain. The CDR3 is 15 amino acids. Germline-derived CDR1 and CDR2 are SGHDT and YYEEEE. V was shortened by 0 bases and J by 1 base, with 10 bases between the two germline ends. In DNA form, the CDR3 reads TGTGCCAGCAGCTTGGGAGGTTTACTCCAAGAGACCCAGTACTTC. This translates into CASSLGGLLQETQYF.

The chain couples TRBV29-1 to TRBJ2-7; 7 bases map to TRBD1. Per the germline V gene, CDR1 is SQVTM and CDR2 is ANQGSEA. The V gene end was trimmed by 5 bases and the J gene end by 3 bases; junction bases not matched to a gene: 4. The CDR3 spans 12 residues. This CDR3 reads CSVTGDGYEQYF. As DNA, the CDR3 is TGCAGCGTTACAGGGGACGGCTACGAGCAGTACTTC.

At least ten counts were recorded for this clonotype. The rearrangement joins TRBV5-6 to TRBJ1-2; no reliable D call. The CDR3 runs 13 residues. The V end was cut by 0 bases, the J end by 5 bases, with 8 bases between. Germline-derived CDR1 and CDR2 are SGHDT and YYEEEE. CDR3 region: CASSLGRRYGYTF. As DNA, the CDR3 is TGTGCCAGCAGCTTGGGCAGGAGATATGGCTACACCTTC.

This clonotype was counted ten times or more. The chain links TRBV4-1 to TRBJ2-2; D not resolved. The length of the CDR3 is 17 residues. Looked up from germline, CDR1 is MGHRA and CDR2 is YSYEKL. V was cut by 0 bases and J by 0 bases, with 11 bases left in between. The CDR3 loop reads CASSQEGRPSNTGELFF. CDR3 in DNA: TGCGCCAGCAGCCAAGAAGGGCGGCCCTCGAACACCGGGGAGCTGTTTTTT.

There are a few counts of this clonotype. The chain uses TRBV10-3 and TRBJ2-7; unclear D gene. This CDR3 contains 18 residues. CDR1 is ENHRY, CDR2 SYGVKD, per germline. The V gene lost 0 bases and the J gene lost 0 bases, with 18 bases spanning the gap. The CDR3 loop reads CAISESKAGGKSSYEQYF. Here the CDR3 DNA reads TGTGCCATCAGTGAGTCGAAAGCCGGCGGAAAGAGCTCCTACGAGCAGTACTTC.

In its sample, this clonotype was seen a few times. The chain has TRBV20-1 and TRBJ2-5, with TRBD2 identical over 9 bases. The CDR3 totals 15 residues. V shed 1 base and J 3 bases; nucleotides not matched to a gene: 6. The germline V gene has CDR1 DFQATT and CDR2 SNEGSKA (reference sequence). The CDR3 loop is CSARVPGTSKETQYF. The DNA of the CDR3 is TGCAGTGCTAGAGTTCCCGGGACTAGCAAAGAGACCCAGTACTTC.

This clonotype was observed a handful of times. This chain links TRBV6-1 with TRBJ2-1, with 11 nucleotides matching TRBD2. Germline V lookup: CDR1 MNHNS, CDR2 SASEGT. The V gene end was trimmed by 7 bases and the J gene end by 7 bases; junction bases not matched to a gene: 12. This CDR3 spans 16 amino acids. DNA of the CDR3: TGTGCCAGCACCCACGGACTAGCGGGTACCTCGAATGAGCAGTTCTTC. This encodes CASTHGLAGTSNEQFF.

This clonotype was observed a few times. The rearrangement links TRBV28 to TRBJ2-3; TRBD2 aligns across 8 bases. CDR1 and CDR2 from the germline V gene are MDHEN and SYDVKM. V lost 6 bases to trimming and J lost 3 bases; unmatched junction nucleotides: 5. The CDR3 is 14 residues long. The CDR3 loop reads CASRSAGVTDTQYF. In nucleotides, the CDR3 is TGTGCCAGCAGATCAGCGGGAGTGACAGATACGCAGTATTTT.

The table lists this clonotype with many counts. The rearrangement uses TRBV29-1 and TRBJ2-7; 10 positions agree with TRBD1. The germline gives CDR1 SQVTM, CDR2 ANQGSEA. The J segment lost 1 base and the V segment lost 5 bases, leaving 5 bases of the junction unmatched. This CDR3 comprises 14 residues. CDR3 coding DNA: TGCAGCGTTTCGGACAGGGGGAGGTCCTACGAGCAGTACTTC. Its protein is CSVSDRGRSYEQYF.

Ten or more counts support this clonotype. The rearrangement links TRBV27 to TRBJ2-1; TRBD1 is a possible D gene (6 bases). Trimming removed 6 bases from V and 0 bases from J, with 9 bases in between. CDR3 length equals 14 residues. Germline lookup yields CDR1 MNHEY and CDR2 SMNVEV (reference sequence). The CDR3 loop is CASSGQHSYNEQFF. DNA of the CDR3: TGTGCCAGCAGCGGACAGCACTCCTACAATGAGCAGTTCTTC.

This clonotype occurred a few times. This chain joins TRBV5-1 and TRBJ1-1, with D perhaps matching TRBD1 (5 bases). V was cut by 4 bases and J by 7 bases, with 17 bases left in between. CDR3 size: 14 residues. CDR1 and CDR2 (germline): SGHRS, YFSETQ. This CDR3 is CASSTERGTVEAFF. DNA for the CDR3: TGCGCCAGCAGCACGGAGCGGGGCACGGTTGAAGCTTTCTTT.

V is TRBV29-1 and J is TRBJ2-1, with D maybe TRBD1 (6 bases). The CDR3 extends over 12 amino acids. CDR1 and CDR2 from the germline V gene are SQVTM and ANQGSEA. The V and J ends lost 4 bases and 7 bases respectively, with 11 bases between them. For the CDR3, the DNA is TGCAGCGTTGCTTTAACAGGGAATGAGCAGTTCTTC. Its protein is CSVALTGNEQFF.